This T cell receptor (beta chain) was retrieved from a study of T cells in localized non-small cell lung cancer (dated by TCRdb to the early 2020s). Turning to the overall study: The study examined T cell repertoires in a few hundred patients with early-stage NSCLC and compared tumors with uninvolved tumor-adjacent lungs. All 220 or so NSCLC patients in the cohort were treatment-naive and had localized lung tumors that were resected. The mean age of the NSCLC patients was 60 to 85 years, with 130 or so men and over 100 women. Broader findings and caveats from the paper: Since the design was exploratory, TCR variables were selected using unadjusted p-values with no false-discovery rate correction. Longer overall survival was associated with higher blood T cell density, whereas shorter survival was associated with higher adjacent-lung clonality. A median of approximately 55 of the top 100 tumor clones were detected in paired uninvolved adjacent lung, and 28 of these tumor clones were also found among the top 100 clones of the paired uninvolved adjacent lung. Because multi-region tumor sequencing was not performed, intratumor heterogeneity could not be ruled out. Uninvolved tumor-adjacent lung showed the highest T cell clonality, higher than tumor, which suggests more focused antigenic responses in the adjacent lung.

TCR beta CDR3 regions were sequenced from DNA using the immunoSEQ Assay. The study's own analysis went as follows. To compute T cell density, TCR beta template counts were normalized to usable DNA, which was estimated by amplifying housekeeping genes. Using the preseqR package, richness was estimated by extrapolating to 120,000 templates for tissue samples and 400,000 templates for PBMC samples. Clonality was defined as one minus Pielou's evenness. Tissue-enriched TCRs were identified by differential abundance testing using productive amino-acid clonotypes, minimum total count 5 and alpha 0.1. The Jaccard Index and the Morisita Overlap Index were used to quantify repertoire overlap between compartments. GLIPH grouped TCR beta CDR3s together with public tetramer-defined viral CDR3s, and a viral motif had to include at least three viral sequences and show V-gene enrichment. The clones in this table, taken by TCRdb from immuneACCESS, are in-frame only. Not every clone is retained; where verified, under half of the shortfall comes from an unresolved V gene, and the cause of the rest is unknown. The DNA gave D and trimming, while V, J and clone size come from that table. This sample is represented by fewer than 100,000 clones; more than 75% of them were singletons. The ten top clones hold 8% to 10% of the sample.

Its CDR3 holds 15 amino acids, cysteine through phenylalanine. The entry retains the CDR3 DNA only, 45 bases that are in frame from base 1. CDR1 and CDR2 were assigned from the germline V gene as SNHLY and FYNNEI. The germline V and J ends show losses of 1 base and 1 base respectively, and no gene match explains 3 bases of the junction. A word on this clone: Its antigen is still unknown. No per-base quality is available; no much larger clone lies one base away. The sample carries other DNA sequences with the same CDR3.

At diagnosis, peripheral blood, uninvolved tumor-adjacent lung and tumor were collected and were preserved as a mix of fresh-frozen and FFPE material. For TCR repertoire profiling, the blood samples were analyzed as peripheral blood mononuclear cells. Sequences were derived from peripheral blood, sampled before any cancer treatment. The chain joins TRBV2 to TRBJ2-7, and TRBD2 aligns with 8 junction nucleotides. This clonotype originated in a female donor older than 55 with stage I lung adenocarcinoma. The CDR3: CASSEGGGRSYEQYF. The DNA reads as follows: TGTGCCAGCAGTGAAGGTGGCGGGAGGTCCTACGAGCAGTACTTC.